This TCR beta chain emerged from a study of shared clonotypes between healthy human individuals. The overall study: Researchers assigned three CD4 naive, three CD4 memory, two CD8 naive and one CD8 memory plate to each donor. General study results and limits: Despite large depth, sorted-subset datasets appeared incompletely sequenced. Generation probabilities were higher for clonotypes shared across all four sorted-subset donors than for unshared ones.

CDR3 length equals 14 residues. The germline V gene has CDR1 LNHNV and CDR2 YYDKDF (reference sequence). Trimming removed 0 bases from V and 1 base from J, with 6 bases in between. Several immunoSEQ 96-well plates shared each subset's DNA, each plate a replicate. The assay was immunoSEQ multiplex PCR, and TCRdb's table has in-frame clones only and misses some. The sample yields about 820,000 clones, 85% to 95% seen once. Details on this clone: Its antigen is as yet unknown.

Terminally differentiated effector memory CD45RA+ cells were excluded from the naive CD8 cells, which were CD45RO-negative and positively selected for CCR7. The sequence derives from a man aged 25 to 45 in good health. The chain links TRBV15 to TRBJ1-1; no clear D gene. The sample consisted of naive CD8+ T cells sorted from blood. CDR3 sequence: CATSREARNTEAFF. The DNA for the CDR3 is TGTGCCACCAGCAGAGAGGCCAGGAACACTGAAGCTTTCTTT.